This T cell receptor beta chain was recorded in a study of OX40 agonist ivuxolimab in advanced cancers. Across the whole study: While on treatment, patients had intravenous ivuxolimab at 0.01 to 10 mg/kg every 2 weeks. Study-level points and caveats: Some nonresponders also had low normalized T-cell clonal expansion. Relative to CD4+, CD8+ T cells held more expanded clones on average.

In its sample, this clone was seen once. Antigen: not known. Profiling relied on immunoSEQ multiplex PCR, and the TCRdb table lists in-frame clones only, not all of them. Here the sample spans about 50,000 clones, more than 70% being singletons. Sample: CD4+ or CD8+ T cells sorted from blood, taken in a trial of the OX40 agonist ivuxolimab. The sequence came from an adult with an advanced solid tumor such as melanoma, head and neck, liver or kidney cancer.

In nucleotides, the CDR3 is TGTGCCAGCAGCTTACCGGGCCTAGGGGTCTATGGCTACACCTTC. It yields the protein CASSLPGLGVYGYTF. This chain links TRBV5-5 with TRBJ1-2; perhaps TRBD1 as D (5 bases). Between the trimmed V and J ends, which lost 2 bases and 4 bases, there was a span of 15 bases. The CDR3 covers 15 residues. Germline CDR1 is SGHKS and CDR2 is YYEKEE (reference sequence).